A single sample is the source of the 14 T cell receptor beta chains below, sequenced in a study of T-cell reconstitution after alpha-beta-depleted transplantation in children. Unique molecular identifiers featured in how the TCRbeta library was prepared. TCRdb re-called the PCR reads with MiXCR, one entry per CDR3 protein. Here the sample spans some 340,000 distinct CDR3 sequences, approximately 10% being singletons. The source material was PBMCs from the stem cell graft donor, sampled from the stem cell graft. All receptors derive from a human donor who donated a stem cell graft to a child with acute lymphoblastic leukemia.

CDR3 in amino acids: CATSTGTSGERPHEQFF. As DNA, the CDR3 is TGTGCCACCAGCACCGGGACTAGCGGGGAAAGGCCCCATGAGCAGTTCTTC. The chain uses TRBV15 and TRBJ2-1; 13 positions agree with TRBD2. The CDR3 is made up of 17 amino acids. The V segment lost 4 bases and the J segment 8 bases; nucleotides outside the gene matches: 11. Per the germline V gene, CDR1 is LNHNV and CDR2 is YYDKDF (reference sequence).

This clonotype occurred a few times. DNA of the CDR3: TGTGCCAGCAGCCAAGTTTTCCCACCCAATGAGCAGTTCTTC. Its protein is CASSQVFPPNEQFF. The chain combines TRBV3-1 with TRBJ2-1; D unclear. V was cut by 1 base and J by 6 bases, with 10 bases left in between. This CDR3 has 14 amino acids. Germline V CDR1 and CDR2: LGHDT, YNNKEL (reference sequence).

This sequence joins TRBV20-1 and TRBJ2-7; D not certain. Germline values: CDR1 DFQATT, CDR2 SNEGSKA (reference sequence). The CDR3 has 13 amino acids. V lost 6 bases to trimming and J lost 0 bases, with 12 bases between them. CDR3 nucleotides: TGCAGTGCACCAGCTCAAACCTCCTACGAGCAGTACTTC. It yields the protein CSAPAQTSYEQYF.

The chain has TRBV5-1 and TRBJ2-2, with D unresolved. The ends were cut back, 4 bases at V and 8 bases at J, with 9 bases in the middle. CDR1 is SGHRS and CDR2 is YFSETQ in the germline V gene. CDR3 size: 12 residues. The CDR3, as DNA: TGCGCCAGCAGCCCTCTAGGGGGGGAGCTGTTTTTT. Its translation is CASSPLGGELFF.

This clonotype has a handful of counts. The CDR3 protein is CASSLTGTGMNTEAFF. As DNA, the CDR3 is TGCGCCAGCAGCTTGACCGGGACAGGGATGAACACTGAAGCTTTCTTT. The rearrangement uses TRBV5-1 and TRBJ1-1; TRBD1 matches at 9 bases. The germline gives CDR1 SGHRS, CDR2 YFSETQ. CDR3 length: 16 residues. V dropped 1 base and J dropped 0; count of bases not matched to a gene: 4.

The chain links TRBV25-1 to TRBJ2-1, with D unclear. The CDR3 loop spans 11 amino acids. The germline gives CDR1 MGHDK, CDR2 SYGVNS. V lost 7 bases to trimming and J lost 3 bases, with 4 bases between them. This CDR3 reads CASMLYNEQFF. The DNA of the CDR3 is TGTGCCAGCATGCTCTACAATGAGCAGTTCTTC.

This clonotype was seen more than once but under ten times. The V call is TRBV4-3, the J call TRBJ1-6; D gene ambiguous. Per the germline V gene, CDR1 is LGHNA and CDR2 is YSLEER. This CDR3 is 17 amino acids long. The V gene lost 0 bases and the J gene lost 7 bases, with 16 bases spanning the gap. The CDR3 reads CASSQERTSDANSPLHF. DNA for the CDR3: TGCGCCAGCAGCCAAGAACGAACGTCGGACGCGAATTCACCCCTCCACTTT.

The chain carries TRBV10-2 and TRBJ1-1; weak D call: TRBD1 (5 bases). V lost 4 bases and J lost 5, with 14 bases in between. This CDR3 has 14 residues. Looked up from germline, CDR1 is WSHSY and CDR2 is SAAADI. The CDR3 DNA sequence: TGCGCCAGCAGTGCAGGGAAGACGGGGACTGAAGCTTTCTTT. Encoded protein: CASSAGKTGTEAFF.

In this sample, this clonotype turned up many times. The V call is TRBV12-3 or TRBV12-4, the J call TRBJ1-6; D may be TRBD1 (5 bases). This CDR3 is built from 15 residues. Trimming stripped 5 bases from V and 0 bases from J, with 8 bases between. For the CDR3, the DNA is TGTGCCAGCAGTCGGACACTCTCCTATAATTCACCCCTCCACTTT. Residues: CASSRTLSYNSPLHF.

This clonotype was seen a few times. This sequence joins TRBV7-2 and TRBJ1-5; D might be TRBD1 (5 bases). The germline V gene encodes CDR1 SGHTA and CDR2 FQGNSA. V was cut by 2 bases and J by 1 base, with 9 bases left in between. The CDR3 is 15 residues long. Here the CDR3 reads CASSLQGGSNQPQHF. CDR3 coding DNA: TGTGCCAGCAGCTTACAGGGCGGAAGCAATCAGCCCCAGCATTTT.

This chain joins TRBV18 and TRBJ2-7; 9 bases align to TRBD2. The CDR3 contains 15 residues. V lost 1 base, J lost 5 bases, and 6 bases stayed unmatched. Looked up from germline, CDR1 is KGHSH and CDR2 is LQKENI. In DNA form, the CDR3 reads TGTGCCAGCTCACCACGATCTAGCGGGAAGGACGAGCAGTACTTC. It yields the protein CASSPRSSGKDEQYF.

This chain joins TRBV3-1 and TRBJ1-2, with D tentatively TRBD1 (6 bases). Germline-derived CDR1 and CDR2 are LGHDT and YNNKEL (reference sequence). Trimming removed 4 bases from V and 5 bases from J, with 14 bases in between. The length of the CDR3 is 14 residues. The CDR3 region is CASSLMTGPYGYTF. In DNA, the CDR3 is TGTGCCAGCAGCCTGATGACAGGACCTTATGGCTACACCTTC.

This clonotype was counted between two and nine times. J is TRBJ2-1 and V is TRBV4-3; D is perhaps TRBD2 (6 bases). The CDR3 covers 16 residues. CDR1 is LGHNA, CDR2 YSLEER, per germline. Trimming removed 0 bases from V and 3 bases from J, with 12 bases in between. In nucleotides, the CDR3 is TGCGCCAGCAGCCAAGACGTCGCGGGAAGCTACAATGAGCAGTTCTTC. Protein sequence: CASSQDVAGSYNEQFF.

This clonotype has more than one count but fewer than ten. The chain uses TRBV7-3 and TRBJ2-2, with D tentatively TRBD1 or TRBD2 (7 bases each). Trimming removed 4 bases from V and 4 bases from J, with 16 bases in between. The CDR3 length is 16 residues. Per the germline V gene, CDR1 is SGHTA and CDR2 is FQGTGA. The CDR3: CASSSRGRGPTGELFF. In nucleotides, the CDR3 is TGTGCCAGCAGCTCCCGTGGGAGGGGGCCCACCGGGGAGCTGTTTTTT.